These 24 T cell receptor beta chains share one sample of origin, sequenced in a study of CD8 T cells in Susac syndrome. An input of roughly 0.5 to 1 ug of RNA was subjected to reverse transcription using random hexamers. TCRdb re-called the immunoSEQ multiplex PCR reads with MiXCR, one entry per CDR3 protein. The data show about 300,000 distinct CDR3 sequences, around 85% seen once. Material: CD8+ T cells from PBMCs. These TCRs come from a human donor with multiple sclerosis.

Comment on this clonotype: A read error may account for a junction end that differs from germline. CDR3 coding DNA: TGTGCCAGCAGCTACCGTTTAGAGCGCGCGTGGGACGGAACCTACGTGCAGTACTTC. Translated: CASSYRLERAWDGTYVQYF. The chain couples TRBV7-9 to TRBJ2-7; D is possibly TRBD1 or TRBD2 (5 bases each). Germline CDR1 SEHNR, CDR2 FQNEAQ (reference sequence). This CDR3 has 19 residues.

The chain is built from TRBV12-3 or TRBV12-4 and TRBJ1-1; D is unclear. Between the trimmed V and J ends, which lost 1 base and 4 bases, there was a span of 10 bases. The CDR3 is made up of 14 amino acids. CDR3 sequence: CASSLDGYSTEAFF. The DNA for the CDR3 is TGTGCCAGCAGTTTAGACGGCTACTCCACTGAAGCTTTCTTT.

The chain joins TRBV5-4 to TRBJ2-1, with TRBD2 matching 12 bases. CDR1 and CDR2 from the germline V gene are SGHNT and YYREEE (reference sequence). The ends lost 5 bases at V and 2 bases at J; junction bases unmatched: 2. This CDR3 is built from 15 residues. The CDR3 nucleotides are TGTGCCAGCAGTTCTAGCGGGAGGGCCTACAATGAGCAGTTCTTC. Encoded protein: CASSSSGRAYNEQFF. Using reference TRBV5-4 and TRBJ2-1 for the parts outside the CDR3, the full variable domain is ETGVTQSPTHLIKTRGQQVTLRCSSQSGHNTVSWYQQALGQGPQFIFQYYREEENGRGNFPPRFSGLQFPNYSSELNVNALELDDSALYLCASSSSGRAYNEQFFGPGTRLTVL.

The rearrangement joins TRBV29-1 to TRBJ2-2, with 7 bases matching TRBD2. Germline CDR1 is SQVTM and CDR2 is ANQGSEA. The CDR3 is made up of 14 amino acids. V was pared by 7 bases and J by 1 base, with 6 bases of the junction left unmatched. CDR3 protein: CSGLGLENTGELFF. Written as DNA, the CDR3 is TGCAGCGGACTAGGACTAGAGAACACCGGGGAGCTGTTTTTT.

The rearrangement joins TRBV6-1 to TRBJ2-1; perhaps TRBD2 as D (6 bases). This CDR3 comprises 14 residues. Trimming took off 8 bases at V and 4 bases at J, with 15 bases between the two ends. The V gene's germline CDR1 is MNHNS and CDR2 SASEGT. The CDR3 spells CASFMRGGYNEQFF. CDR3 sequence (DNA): TGTGCCAGCTTCATGCGGGGAGGATACAATGAGCAGTTCTTC.

The DNA for the CDR3 is TGTGCCAGCACCGAAACCTACCCTTACTTC. This sequence encodes CASTETYPYF. V gene TRBV6-2 or TRBV6-3 combines with J gene TRBJ2-5; no reliable D call. The CDR3 spans 10 residues. Germline loops: CDR1 MNHEY, CDR2 SVGEGT. The V gene lost 7 bases and the J gene lost 14 bases, with 14 bases spanning the gap.

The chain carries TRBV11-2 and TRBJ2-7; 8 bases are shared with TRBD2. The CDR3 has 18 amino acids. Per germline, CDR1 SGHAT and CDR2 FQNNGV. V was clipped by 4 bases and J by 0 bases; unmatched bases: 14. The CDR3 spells CASSSIGRKRGSSYEQYF. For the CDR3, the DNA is TGTGCCAGCAGCTCGATAGGACGGAAGCGGGGGAGCTCCTACGAGCAGTACTTC.

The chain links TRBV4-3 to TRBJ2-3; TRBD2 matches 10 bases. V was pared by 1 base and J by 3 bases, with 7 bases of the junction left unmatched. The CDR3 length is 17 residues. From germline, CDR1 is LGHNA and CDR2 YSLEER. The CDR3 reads CASSQAVAGGRTDTQYF. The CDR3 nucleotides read TGCGCCAGCAGCCAAGCCGTAGCGGGAGGAAGAACAGATACGCAGTATTTT.

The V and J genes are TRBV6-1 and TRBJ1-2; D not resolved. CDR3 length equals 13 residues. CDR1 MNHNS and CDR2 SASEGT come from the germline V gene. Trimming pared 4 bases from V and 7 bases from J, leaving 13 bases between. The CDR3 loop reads CASSAYGSGGYTF. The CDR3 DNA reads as TGTGCCAGCAGTGCCTATGGGTCGGGTGGCTACACCTTC.

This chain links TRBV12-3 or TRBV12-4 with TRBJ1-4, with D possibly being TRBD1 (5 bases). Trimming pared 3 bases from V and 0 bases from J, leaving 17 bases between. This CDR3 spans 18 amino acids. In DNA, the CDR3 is TGTGCCAGCAGTTTTAATAGACAGTACCTTACAACTAATGAAAAACTGTTTTTT. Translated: CASSFNRQYLTTNEKLFF.

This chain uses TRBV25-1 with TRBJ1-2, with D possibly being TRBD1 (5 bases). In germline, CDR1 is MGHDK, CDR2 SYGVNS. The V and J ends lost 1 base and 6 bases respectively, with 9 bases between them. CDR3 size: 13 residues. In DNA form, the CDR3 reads TGTGCCAGCAGTGAATTACTCAGGGATGGCTACACCTTC. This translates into CASSELLRDGYTF.

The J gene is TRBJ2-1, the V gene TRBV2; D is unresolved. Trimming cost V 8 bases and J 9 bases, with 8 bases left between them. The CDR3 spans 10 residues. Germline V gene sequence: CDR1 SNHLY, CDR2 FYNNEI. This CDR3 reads CASGWGEQFF. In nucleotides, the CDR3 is TGTGCCAGCGGCTGGGGTGAGCAGTTCTTC.

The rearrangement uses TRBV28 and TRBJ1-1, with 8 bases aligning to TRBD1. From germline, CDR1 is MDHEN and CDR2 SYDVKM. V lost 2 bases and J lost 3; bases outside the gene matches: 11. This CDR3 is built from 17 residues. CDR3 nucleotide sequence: TGTGCCAGCAGTTTACCCACAGGGGGAGGGAGAGACACTGAAGCTTTCTTT. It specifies CASSLPTGGGRDTEAFF.

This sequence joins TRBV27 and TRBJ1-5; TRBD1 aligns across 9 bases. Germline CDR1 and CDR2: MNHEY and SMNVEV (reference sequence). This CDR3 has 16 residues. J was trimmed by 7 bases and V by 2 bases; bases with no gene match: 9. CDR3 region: CASSLNAGQGRQPQHF. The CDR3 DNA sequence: TGTGCCAGCAGTTTAAACGCCGGACAGGGGCGGCAGCCCCAGCATTTT.

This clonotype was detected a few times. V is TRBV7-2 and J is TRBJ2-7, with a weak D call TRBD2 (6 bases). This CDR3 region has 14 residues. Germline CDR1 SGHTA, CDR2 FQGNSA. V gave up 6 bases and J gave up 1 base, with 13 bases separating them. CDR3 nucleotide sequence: TGTGCCAGCAGTTGGACGACTAGTTCCTACGAGCAGTACTTC. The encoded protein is CASSWTTSSYEQYF.

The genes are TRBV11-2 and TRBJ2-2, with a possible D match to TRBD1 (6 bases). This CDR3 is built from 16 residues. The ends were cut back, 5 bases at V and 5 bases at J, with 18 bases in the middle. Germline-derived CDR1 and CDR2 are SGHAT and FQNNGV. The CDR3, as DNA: TGTGCCAGCAGCCCGCTGGCAGGGGAGAGGACCGGGGAGCTGTTTTTT. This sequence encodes CASSPLAGERTGELFF. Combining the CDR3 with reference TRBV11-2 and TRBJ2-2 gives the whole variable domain EAGVAQSPRYKIIEKRQSVAFWCNPISGHATLYWYQQILGQGPKLLIQFQNNGVVDDSQLPKDRFSAERLKGVDSTLKIQPAKLEDSAVYLCASSPLAGERTGELFFGEGSRLTVL.

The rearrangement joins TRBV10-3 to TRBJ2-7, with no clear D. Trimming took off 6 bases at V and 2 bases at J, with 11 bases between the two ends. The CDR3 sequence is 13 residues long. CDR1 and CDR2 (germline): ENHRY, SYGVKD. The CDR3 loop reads CAISPDGAYEQYF. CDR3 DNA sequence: TGTGCCATCAGCCCCGATGGGGCCTACGAGCAGTACTTC.

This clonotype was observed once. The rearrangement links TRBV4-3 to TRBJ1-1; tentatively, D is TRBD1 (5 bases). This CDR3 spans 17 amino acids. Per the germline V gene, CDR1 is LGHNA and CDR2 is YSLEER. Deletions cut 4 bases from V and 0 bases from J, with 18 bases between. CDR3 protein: CASSPRRHDRMNTEAFF. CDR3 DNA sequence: TGCGCCAGCAGCCCAAGACGCCATGACAGAATGAACACTGAAGCTTTCTTT.

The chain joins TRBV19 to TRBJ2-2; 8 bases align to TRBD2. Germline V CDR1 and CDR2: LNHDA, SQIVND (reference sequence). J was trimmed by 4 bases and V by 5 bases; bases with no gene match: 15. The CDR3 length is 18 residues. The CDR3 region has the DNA TGTGCCAGTAGTTTTCACCTAGGACTAGCTCCCCCCACCGGGGAGCTGTTTTTT. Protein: CASSFHLGLAPPTGELFF.

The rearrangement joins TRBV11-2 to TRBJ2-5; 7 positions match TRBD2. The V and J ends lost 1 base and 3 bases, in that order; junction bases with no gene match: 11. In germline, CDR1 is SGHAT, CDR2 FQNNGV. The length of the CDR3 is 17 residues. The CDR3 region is CASSLGPRAGEEETQYF. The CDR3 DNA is TGTGCCAGCAGCTTAGGCCCGCGGGCGGGAGAGGAAGAGACCCAGTACTTC.

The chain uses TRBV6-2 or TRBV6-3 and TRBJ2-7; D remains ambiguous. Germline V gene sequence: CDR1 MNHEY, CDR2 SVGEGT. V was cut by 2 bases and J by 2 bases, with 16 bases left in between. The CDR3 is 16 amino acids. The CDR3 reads CASSYEVSQSTYEQYF. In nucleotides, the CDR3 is TGTGCCAGCAGTTACGAGGTCTCCCAATCCACCTACGAGCAGTACTTC.

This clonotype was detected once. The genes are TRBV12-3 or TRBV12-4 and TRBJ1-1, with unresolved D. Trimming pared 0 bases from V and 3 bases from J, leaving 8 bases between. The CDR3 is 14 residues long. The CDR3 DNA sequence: TGTGCCAGCAGTTTAGCGCCCAGCCACACTGAAGCTTTCTTT. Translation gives CASSLAPSHTEAFF.

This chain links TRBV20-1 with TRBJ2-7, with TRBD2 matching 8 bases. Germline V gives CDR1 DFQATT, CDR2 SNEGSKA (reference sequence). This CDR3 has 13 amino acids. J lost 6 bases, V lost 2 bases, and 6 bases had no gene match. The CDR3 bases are TGCAGTGCTAGATTACTAGCGGAACCCGAGCAGTACTTC. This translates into CSARLLAEPEQYF.

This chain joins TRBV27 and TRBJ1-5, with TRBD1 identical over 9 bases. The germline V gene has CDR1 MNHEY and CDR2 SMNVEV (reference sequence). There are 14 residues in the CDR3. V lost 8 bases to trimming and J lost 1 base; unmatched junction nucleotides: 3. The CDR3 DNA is TGTGCCAGCCGGACAGGGGTGAGCAATCAGCCCCAGCATTTT. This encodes CASRTGVSNQPQHF.